A single sample is the source of the 22 T cell receptor beta chains below, sequenced in a study of T cells after yellow fever vaccination. TCRdb itself ran the 5' RACE reads through MiXCR, one entry per CDR3 protein. Of some 560,000 distinct CDR3 sequences listed, roughly 21% are singletons. The sample here was PBMCs, taken 15 days after the yellow fever booster vaccination. Receptor source: a man younger than 45 who received the YFV17D yellow fever vaccine.

This clonotype was picked up one time. CDR3 region: CASSPPGRGYNEQFF. DNA of the CDR3: TGTGCCAGCAGCCCCCCGGGGCGGGGGTACAATGAGCAGTTCTTC. The chain carries TRBV7-6 and TRBJ2-1; 7 nucleotides agree with TRBD2. CDR1 and CDR2 (germline): SGHVS, FNYEAQ. The CDR3 runs to 15 residues. The V gene end was trimmed by 5 bases and the J gene end by 4 bases; junction bases not matched to a gene: 8.

This clonotype was seen at least ten times. The gene calls are TRBV10-3 and TRBJ1-5; tentatively, D is TRBD1 (6 bases). This CDR3 is 15 amino acids long. The germline V gene has CDR1 ENHRY and CDR2 SYGVKD. V lost 5 bases and J lost 0, with 11 bases in between. In DNA, the CDR3 is TGTGCCATCAGTCGGGACAAGTATAGCAATCAGCCCCAGCATTTT. This encodes CAISRDKYSNQPQHF.

This rearrangement joins TRBV20-1 to TRBJ2-7; TRBD2 agrees at 11 bases. The CDR3 consists of 15 residues. The V gene end was trimmed by 6 bases and the J gene end by 2 bases; junction bases not matched to a gene: 9. The germline gives CDR1 DFQATT, CDR2 SNEGSKA (reference sequence). DNA for the CDR3: TGCAGTGCCTACTCCGGGACTAGCGGTACCTACGAGCAGTACTTC. Translating gives CSAYSGTSGTYEQYF.

Only a few counts were recorded for this clonotype. V gene TRBV19 combines with J gene TRBJ2-3; D ambiguous. Germline CDR1 is LNHDA and CDR2 is SQIVND (reference sequence). The CDR3 totals 14 residues. The V gene lost 7 bases and the J gene lost 1 base, with 12 bases spanning the gap. Here the CDR3 DNA reads TGTGCCAGTAAGCCTGGGCTAGGCACAGATACGCAGTATTTT. Encoded protein: CASKPGLGTDTQYF.

V usage is TRBV6-5 and J usage is TRBJ2-5; D not resolved. CDR3 length equals 13 residues. In germline, CDR1 is MNHEY, CDR2 SVGAGI. V was clipped by 2 bases and J by 0 bases, with 4 bases between them. The CDR3 is CASSYSNQETQYF. The CDR3 DNA sequence: TGTGCCAGCAGTTACAGCAACCAAGAGACCCAGTACTTC.

This clonotype was observed a few times. V usage is TRBV7-2 and J usage is TRBJ1-4; 7 bases agree with TRBD1. The CDR3 has 14 amino acids. Per germline, CDR1 SGHTA and CDR2 FQGNSA. V gave up 9 bases and J gave up 0 bases; unmatched junction bases: 4. CDR3 DNA sequence: TGTGCCAGAGACAGGGCCGCAACTAATGAAAAACTGTTTTTT. As protein: CARDRAATNEKLFF.

This clonotype was recorded only once. J is TRBJ2-5 and V is TRBV5-1; either TRBD1 or TRBD2 may fit D (5 bases each). Trimming shortened V by 4 bases and J by 9 bases, and 10 bases separated the two germline ends. Germline V lookup: CDR1 SGHRS, CDR2 YFSETQ. The CDR3 contains 11 residues. The CDR3 DNA follows: TGCGCCAGCAGCGACGGGGCGTCCCAGTACTTC. It encodes CASSDGASQYF.

The rearrangement uses TRBV5-1 and TRBJ2-2; 8 bases map to TRBD1. There are 14 residues in the CDR3. Germline V CDR1 and CDR2: SGHRS, YFSETQ. Trimming at V came to 2 bases and at J to 6 bases, leaving 3 bases not matched to a gene. The CDR3 loop is CASSFPGGSGELFF. CDR3 DNA: TGCGCCAGCAGCTTTCCAGGGGGCTCCGGGGAGCTGTTTTTT.

V usage is TRBV7-9 and J usage is TRBJ2-1; D tentatively fits TRBD1 or TRBD2 (5 bases each). Germline CDR1 SEHNR, CDR2 FQNEAQ (reference sequence). The CDR3 runs to 13 residues. The germline V and J ends were trimmed by 5 bases and 8 bases, with 13 bases remaining between them. The CDR3 coding sequence is TGTGCCAGCAGCCGAGAGGGGCTGGATGAGCAGTTCTTC. Translating it yields CASSREGLDEQFF.

The chain couples TRBV30 to TRBJ1-5; D gene unclear. Germline V gives CDR1 GTSNPN, CDR2 SVGIG (reference sequence). The CDR3 is made up of 16 amino acids. V was shortened by 2 bases and J by 0 bases, with 14 bases between the two germline ends. The CDR3 loop reads CAWSRAQLLSNQPQHF. CDR3 nucleotides: TGTGCCTGGAGTCGGGCCCAGCTACTTAGCAATCAGCCCCAGCATTTT.

The chain is built from TRBV7-8 and TRBJ2-7; a possible D gene is TRBD1 (6 bases). V lost 4 bases and J 2 bases, leaving 12 bases between the germline ends. The CDR3 sequence is 14 residues long. Germline values: CDR1 SGHVS, CDR2 FQNEAQ. CDR3 region: CASSSSGQAYEQYF. The CDR3 DNA reads TGTGCCAGCAGCTCCTCGGGACAAGCCTACGAGCAGTACTTC.

V and J are TRBV5-1 and TRBJ2-3; D is uncertain. Trimming removed 0 bases from V and 5 bases from J, with 10 bases in between. The CDR3 is 14 amino acids. Germline V CDR1 and CDR2: SGHRS, YFSETQ. The CDR3 protein is CASSLVPLEDTQYF. DNA for the CDR3: TGCGCCAGCAGCTTGGTTCCGCTGGAAGATACGCAGTATTTT.

V and J are TRBV9 and TRBJ2-2, with D hard to call. The CDR3 consists of 15 residues. Germline-derived CDR1 and CDR2 are SGDLS and YYNGEE. Trimming stripped 0 bases from V and 8 bases from J, with 14 bases between. CDR3: CASSVDFGGVGELFF. In nucleotides, the CDR3 is TGTGCCAGCAGCGTAGATTTCGGTGGTGTTGGGGAGCTGTTTTTT. The whole variable domain, filled in from reference TRBV9 and TRBJ2-2, reads DSGVTQTPKHLITATGQRVTLRCSPRSGDLSVYWYQQSLDQGLQFLIQYYNGEERAKGNILERFSAQQFPDLHSELNLSSLELGDSALYFCASSVDFGGVGELFFGEGSRLTVL.

This clonotype turned up a few times. The genes are TRBV3-1 and TRBJ2-1; D ambiguous. Trimming cost V 1 base and J 4 bases, with 17 bases left between them. This CDR3 is 17 amino acids long. The germline CDR1 and CDR2 sequences are LGHDT and YNNKEL (reference sequence). DNA of the CDR3: TGTGCCAGCAGCCAAGGCGAGCTGAGGCGTTCTTACAATGAGCAGTTCTTC. It translates to CASSQGELRRSYNEQFF.

The CDR3 loop reads CASSLRRVSYNEQFF. Here the CDR3 DNA reads TGTGCCAGCAGTTTGAGGAGGGTTTCCTACAATGAGCAGTTCTTC. The rearrangement joins TRBV25-1 to TRBJ2-1; weak D call: TRBD2 (6 bases). The CDR3 runs 15 residues. The V and J ends lost 5 bases and 1 base respectively, with 12 bases between them. Germline lookup yields CDR1 MGHDK and CDR2 SYGVNS.

This clonotype was observed a few times. V gene TRBV25-1 combines with J gene TRBJ2-7, with 9 bases that match TRBD1. Germline loops: CDR1 MGHDK, CDR2 SYGVNS. V shed 4 bases and J 0 bases; nucleotides not matched to a gene: 10. This CDR3 is built from 17 residues. CDR3 in amino acids: CASSGGQGPTASYEQYF. The CDR3 nucleotides are TGTGCCAGCAGTGGAGGACAGGGGCCAACCGCCTCCTACGAGCAGTACTTC.

The chain recombines TRBV18 with TRBJ2-3, with unresolved D. Trimming shortened V by 3 bases and J by 1 base, and 11 bases separated the two germline ends. The CDR3 has 15 amino acids. Germline V gives CDR1 KGHSH, CDR2 LQKENI. CDR3 bases: TGTGCCAGCTCACCCGCCGGCTTCCGCACAGATACGCAGTATTTT. Protein sequence: CASSPAGFRTDTQYF.

V is TRBV12-3 or TRBV12-4 and J is TRBJ1-5, with TRBD1 identical over 11 bases. V dropped 3 bases and J dropped 0; count of bases not matched to a gene: 10. The CDR3 contains 19 residues. The CDR3 nucleotides are TGTGCCAGCAGTTTGGATGCCGGGACAGGGGGTTATAGCAATCAGCCCCAGCATTTT. Amino acid sequence: CASSLDAGTGGYSNQPQHF.

This rearrangement joins TRBV12-3 or TRBV12-4 to TRBJ2-1; TRBD2 matches at 9 bases. J lost 8 bases, V lost 7 bases, and 9 bases had no gene match. This CDR3 spans 14 amino acids. The CDR3 loop reads CASKPGLARDEQFF. The CDR3 bases are TGTGCCAGCAAGCCGGGACTAGCTAGAGATGAGCAGTTCTTC.

The chain carries TRBV25-1 and TRBJ1-2; D remains unclear. Trimming left V 2 bases short and J 4 bases short, with 14 bases between. The CDR3 extends over 15 amino acids. CDR1 is MGHDK and CDR2 is SYGVNS in the germline V gene. The CDR3: CASSENFGPAYGYTF. The CDR3 DNA reads as TGTGCCAGCAGTGAAAATTTTGGTCCCGCCTATGGCTACACCTTC.

The chain joins TRBV20-1 to TRBJ2-1, with a weak D call TRBD2 (6 bases). V lost 5 bases, J lost 7 bases, and 21 bases lay in between. The CDR3 length is 15 residues. Per germline, CDR1 DFQATT and CDR2 SNEGSKA (reference sequence). CDR3 coding DNA: TGCAGTGCTTGGACTACCCAGATATTTAAGAATGAGCAGTTCTTC. Amino acids: CSAWTTQIFKNEQFF.

This clonotype turned up a few times. V and J are TRBV9 and TRBJ2-1; D gene uncertain. Trimming pared 4 bases from V and 0 bases from J, leaving 17 bases between. The CDR3 covers 17 residues. CDR1 is SGDLS, CDR2 YYNGEE, per germline. The CDR3 spells CASSPRLKSNSYNEQFF. In DNA, the CDR3 is TGTGCCAGCAGCCCCCGACTGAAGTCGAACTCCTACAATGAGCAGTTCTTC.